This T cell receptor beta chain was identified in a study of PD-L1 blockade in urothelial cancer (dated by TCRdb to the late 2010s). Background for the entire study: All patients started therapy in the mid-2010s and received atezolizumab 1,200 mg intravenously every 3 weeks. About nine tenths of the roughly 30 patients were males with bladder-origin urothelial cancer, and about 65% of the roughly 30 reported a prior smoking history. Patients had an ECOG performance status of 0 or 1 and had received between 0 and 3 prior chemotherapy regimens. Blood samples were analyzed 3 weeks after the start of treatment (second dose) and 6 weeks after the start of treatment. Blood samples gave a median of about 150,000 T cells and 80,000 or so unique TCRs, with a median clonality of approximately 0.08. The study was an exploratory multi-omic analysis of somatic, immune and clinical correlates of response to PD-L1 blockade with atezolizumab in urothelial cancer. TCR sequencing covered pretreatment tumor samples and matched, serially collected peripheral blood taken before and after atezolizumab treatment. Durable clinical benefit meant progression-free survival longer than 6 months, and TCR features were also tested against progression-free and overall survival. In the same patients who had TCR sequencing, pretreatment tumors also underwent whole exome sequencing and RNA sequencing. Durable clinical benefit was achieved by nine patients but not by the remaining 20. Approximately 29 patients had pretreatment blood TCR-seq, about 25 had at least one posttreatment blood collection, and about 25 had tumor TCR-seq. The research as a whole found: A pretreatment peripheral blood TCR clonality below the median was linked to improved progression-free and overall survival. At 3 weeks after the start of treatment, tumor-associated TCR clones in peripheral blood had expanded more in patients with durable benefit (n of about 22, p = 0.022). Because of the small sample size (n ≈ 31) and the many exploratory analyses performed, the results are intended to be regarded as hypothesis-generating.

To estimate absolute template abundance from read counts, synthetic TCR analog templates were spiked into each PCR. The immunoSEQ assay was used to amplify TCRbeta CDR3 regions from genomic DNA with bias-controlled V and J gene primers. Sequencing of rearranged TCRbeta segments was done at approximately 20X coverage. Regarding the original processing steps: Sequencing errors were corrected by clustering, and CDR3s were annotated against IMGT so that V, D and J genes could be assigned. Out-of-frame and stop-codon sequences were excluded, and only productive TCRbeta rearrangements were used in downstream analyses. To compute clonality, Shannon entropy was normalized by the log of the number of unique productive sequences and then subtracted from one. Fisher's exact test with Benjamini-Hochberg correction, using a cutoff of adjusted p below 0.01, was how clones that differed between time points or between blood and tumor were identified. TCRdb retrieved this table from immuneACCESS and kept in-frame rearrangements only. Not all clones are present; in checked studies, unresolved V genes account for under half, and no reason is known for the remainder. V, J and clone size are taken as reported in that table, and D and trimming were inferred from the DNA itself. Here the sample has approximately 93,000 clones; around four fifths occur a single time. The top ten hold around 7.7% of the sample.

CDR1 SGHRS and CDR2 YFSETQ are derived from the germline V gene. V is shortened by 0 bases, J by 3 bases, and the region joining them spans 7 bases. The CDR3 starts with the cysteine, ends with the phenylalanine, and has 14 residues. Just the 42-base CDR3 DNA is kept, in frame starting at base 1. On this clone: What antigen it recognizes has not been identified. No clone much larger than this one lies a single base away; base qualities are absent. The sample carries other DNA sequences with the same CDR3.

The sample's time point label, in plain terms: peripheral blood 6 weeks after treatment start. A total of 25 to 35 patients with locally advanced or metastatic urothelial carcinoma, treated at Memorial Sloan Kettering on a trial protocol, made up the cohort. Peripheral blood mononuclear cells were collected pretreatment and during treatment, with between 1 and 8 total time points obtained per patient. The Qiagen DNeasy Blood extraction kit was used to purify genomic DNA from total PBMCs and tumor samples. PBMCs were collected pretreatment and during treatment, and were isolated and stored as previously described.

Recombination linked TRBV5-1 to TRBJ1-3, with the D gene too uncertain to name. The origin of this receptor is a man between 65 and 85 years old with urothelial cancer. The source material was PBMCs, sampled around atezolizumab (anti-PD-L1) treatment. CDR3 protein: CASSLAGYGNTIYF. The DNA is as follows: TGCGCCAGCAGCTTGGCGGGTTATGGAAACACCATATATTTT. The entire variable domain, with the stretches around the CDR3 drawn from the reference TRBV5-1 and TRBJ1-3 proteins, is KAGVTQTPRYLIKTRGQQVTLSCSPISGHRSVSWYQQTPGQGLQFLFEYFSETQRNKGNFPGRFSGRQFSNSRSEMNVSTLELGDSALYLCASSLAGYGNTIYFGEGSWLTVV.